These T cell receptor beta chains were read from a single sample in a study of cytomegalovirus exposure and HLA in healthy donors. Sequencing was performed with immunoSEQ multiplex PCR; in TCRdb, only in-frame clones are kept and a portion is missing. The sample holds approximately 150,000 clones; over 65% are singletons and the top ten take around 2.8%. Sequenced material: PBMCs. Receptor source: a woman aged 40 to 50 in good health and CMV-seropositive. CDR3s include the opening cysteine and the closing phenylalanine or tryptophan.

TRBJ1-4	TRBV7-9	16	CASSPGQGATNEKLFF
TRBJ2-1	TRBV7-3	14	CASSLQSGNNEQFF
TRBJ1-5	TRBV18	12	CASSPSGQPQHF
TRBJ2-3	TRBV5-1	15	CASSSDTPSTDTQYF
TRBJ2-6	TRBV7-8	16	CATRSETASGANVLTF
TRBJ2-5	TRBV7-2	14	CASSTGTIQETQYF
TRBJ1-3	TRBV15	16	CATSRDRTGSGNTIYF
TRBJ2-3	TRBV28	16	CASSHQLAGVPDTQYF
TRBJ1-3	TRBV4-3	15	CASSQDPGSGNTIYF
TRBJ2-7	TRBV6-5	12	CASPLNCYEQYF
TRBJ2-1	TRBV6-5	15	CASSYSAGALNEQFF
TRBJ1-2	TRBV2	13	CASSELGAPGYTF
TRBJ1-1	TRBV19	13	CASSLEDGLEAFF
TRBJ2-1	TRBV5-1	15	CASSLAGGDYNEQFF
TRBJ1-1	TRBV7-3	14	CASSPHTTGAEAFF
TRBJ2-1	TRBV13	16	CASSLGGLAPGNEQFF
TRBJ1-3	TRBV4-2	13	CASSQDGGNTIYF
TRBJ2-3	TRBV6-5	14	CASSPKGGGDTQYF
TRBJ2-3	TRBV5-1	14	CASSVGTLTDTQYF
-	TRBV29-1	14	CSVYRDRGQYEQYF
TRBJ1-1	TRBV5-4	14	CASSRRDGNTEAFF
TRBJ1-5	TRBV2	14	CASRPGSGGQPQHF
TRBJ1-4	TRBV7-3	13	CASSLFAGGQLFF
TRBJ1-2	TRBV9	14	CASSKARGGEGYTF
TRBJ2-7	TRBV18	13	CASSRDSSYEQYF
TRBJ2-3	TRBV2	18	CASVTGTSGRGITDTQYF
TRBJ2-5	TRBV2	17	CASCLGLAGGRLETQYF